Below, 22 T cell receptor beta chains from the same sample are listed, as sequenced in a study of T cell repertoires in cytomegalovirus infection. Each CDR3 protein is one row after TCRdb ran MiXCR on the reads. The sample includes 700,000 to 900,000 distinct CDR3 sequences, 25% to 35% of them seen just once. Antigens of these TCRs are unknown. The specimen was cultured CD8+ T cells from PBMCs, collected from culture after CMV antigen stimulation. These receptors were obtained from a human donor in good health (CMV status not recorded). Some clones in this sample may be carry-over from other donors' samples.

The rearrangement uses TRBV2 and TRBJ2-5; 14 bases agree with TRBD2. The germline V gene has CDR1 SNHLY and CDR2 FYNNEI. The CDR3 loop spans 16 amino acids. Germline trimming cut 6 bases from V and 5 bases from J; bases unmatched to any gene: 8. The CDR3 bases are TGTGCCAGCAGCTGGACTAGCGGGGGGTTTGGGGAGACCCAGTACTTC. Translation gives CASSWTSGGFGETQYF.

This clonotype showed up just a few times. The chain carries TRBV6-1 and TRBJ2-1; TRBD2 aligns across 10 bases. Germline trimming cut 7 bases from V and 10 bases from J; bases unmatched to any gene: 13. The CDR3 consists of 15 residues. The germline V gene has CDR1 MNHNS and CDR2 SASEGT. CDR3 amino acids: CASTWLASGGGEQFF. As DNA, the CDR3 is TGTGCCAGCACCTGGTTGGCTAGCGGGGGCGGGGAGCAGTTCTTC.

This clonotype has only a few counts. The chain links TRBV7-8 to TRBJ2-2, with D tentatively TRBD1 (6 bases). The CDR3 is made up of 15 amino acids. Germline V lookup: CDR1 SGHVS, CDR2 FQNEAQ. V was pared by 3 bases and J by 0 bases, with 8 bases between. The CDR3 nucleotides read TGTGCCAGCAGCTTGGGACATTCGAACACCGGGGAGCTGTTTTTT. It codes for CASSLGHSNTGELFF.

The chain links TRBV20-1 to TRBJ2-7; TRBD2 matches 8 bases. Germline V CDR1 and CDR2: DFQATT, SNEGSKA (reference sequence). The CDR3 is 13 amino acids. Trimming cost V 6 bases and J 3 bases; bases outside gene matches: 7. CDR3 sequence reads: CSAQTSAGYEQYV. In DNA form, the CDR3 reads TGCAGTGCCCAGACTAGCGCCGGCTACGAGCAGTACGTC.

This clonotype has more than one count but fewer than ten. The J gene is TRBJ1-5, the V gene TRBV12-3 or TRBV12-4; D unresolved. The length of the CDR3 is 16 residues. The V end was cut by 0 bases, the J end by 7 bases, with 16 bases between. The CDR3 here is CASSLARTNSGQPQHF. The CDR3 bases are TGTGCCAGCAGTTTAGCCCGGACCAACTCGGGACAGCCCCAGCATTTT.

DNA for the CDR3: TGCGCCAGCAGCCAAAATACAGGCGGCCTGGGCTACACCTTC. This codes for CASSQNTGGLGYTF. This chain uses TRBV4-1 with TRBJ1-2; possibly TRBD1 for D (5 bases). V was shortened by 2 bases and J by 8 bases, with 15 bases between the two germline ends. Germline-derived CDR1 and CDR2 are MGHRA and YSYEKL. The CDR3 totals 14 residues.

This clonotype has just a few counts. V and J are TRBV7-9 and TRBJ2-3; D not certain. CDR1 and CDR2 (germline): SEHNR, FQNEAQ (reference sequence). Deletions cut 5 bases from V and 5 bases from J, with 14 bases between. CDR3 size: 14 residues. CDR3 DNA sequence: TGTGCCAGCAGCCCGTCAACAGACCTAGATACGCAGTATTTT. Its translation is CASSPSTDLDTQYF.

CDR3 sequence reads: CASSYRLAGATDTQYF. The CDR3 nucleotides read TGTGCCAGCAGCTACCGACTAGCGGGGGCCACAGATACGCAGTATTTT. The chain combines TRBV7-6 with TRBJ2-3, with 12 nucleotides matching TRBD2. With 4 bases clipped from V and 2 bases from J, the junction kept 4 bases outside the gene matches. CDR3 length: 16 amino acids. Germline CDR1 is SGHVS and CDR2 is FNYEAQ.

This clonotype was seen only a few times. The chain combines TRBV6-2 or TRBV6-3 with TRBJ1-5; 7 bases map to TRBD1. Germline assignment: CDR1 MNHEY and CDR2 SVGEGT. This CDR3 region has 14 residues. V dropped 6 bases and J dropped 5; count of bases not matched to a gene: 7. The CDR3 DNA sequence: TGTGCCAGCAGAGAGATTGACAGGGATCAGCCCCAGCATTTT. Translated, it gives CASREIDRDQPQHF.

This clonotype showed up just a few times. The J gene is TRBJ1-1, the V gene TRBV12-3 or TRBV12-4; TRBD1 matches 8 bases. With V trimmed by 3 bases and J by 6 bases, 15 bases remained unmatched. This CDR3 spans 17 amino acids. The CDR3, as DNA: TGTGCCAGCAGTTTGCGGACAGGGCATTTCATGATCCCTGAAGCTTTCTTT. Protein: CASSLRTGHFMIPEAFF.

This clonotype was detected ten times or more. J is TRBJ1-1 and V is TRBV11-1; TRBD1 matches at 8 bases. This CDR3 comprises 15 residues. The junction had 8 bases not matched to a gene; V was cut back by 5 bases and J by 3 bases. Germline-derived CDR1 and CDR2 are SGHAT and FQDESV (reference sequence). CDR3 in amino acids: CASSGQGAQYTEAFF. The CDR3 region has the DNA TGTGCCAGCAGCGGGCAGGGGGCTCAGTACACTGAAGCTTTCTTT.

CDR3 nucleotide sequence: TGTGCCAGCCTGGCAGGACTAGCGGCCTACAATGAGCAGTTCTTC. Encoded protein: CASLAGLAAYNEQFF. This chain connects TRBV7-9 to TRBJ2-1; TRBD2 agrees at 10 bases. Germline CDR1 SEHNR, CDR2 FQNEAQ (reference sequence). J gave up 2 bases and V 8 bases, and 6 bases lay outside the gene matches. The length of the CDR3 is 15 residues.

This clonotype was seen only a few times. This CDR3 is CASSPNLLAGYSYNEQFF. DNA of the CDR3: TGTGCCAGCAGCCCTAATCTCCTAGCGGGATACTCCTACAATGAGCAGTTCTTC. The rearrangement links TRBV7-9 to TRBJ2-1, with 9 bases aligning to TRBD2. Trimming cost V 5 bases and J 0 bases; bases outside gene matches: 11. CDR1 and CDR2 (germline): SEHNR, FQNEAQ (reference sequence). The CDR3 runs to 18 residues.

This clonotype was counted between two and nine times. This chain connects TRBV4-3 to TRBJ2-2, with 10 positions matching TRBD1. This CDR3 comprises 18 residues. V lost 5 bases to trimming and J lost 5 bases; unmatched junction nucleotides: 14. Germline V gene data show CDR1 as LGHNA and CDR2 as YSLEER. The CDR3 DNA is TGCGCCAGCAGCTCGGACAGGGGGAGAGTTTACGGAACCGGGGAGCTGTTTTTT. This sequence encodes CASSSDRGRVYGTGELFF.

The gene calls are TRBV13 and TRBJ2-5, with D unresolved. Germline V gene sequence: CDR1 PRHDT, CDR2 FYEKMQ (reference sequence). V lost 4 bases, J lost 2 bases, and 8 bases lay in between. The CDR3 runs 13 residues. Written as DNA, the CDR3 is TGTGCCAGCAGCTCTCCCCTTCAAGAGACCCAGTACTTC. Translation gives CASSSPLQETQYF.

This clonotype was counted a few times. The rearrangement joins TRBV28 to TRBJ1-4, with TRBD1 matching over 9 bases. The CDR3 totals 18 residues. Per the germline V gene, CDR1 is MDHEN and CDR2 is SYDVKM. J was trimmed by 4 bases and V by 8 bases; bases with no gene match: 17. CDR3 protein: CASPGPGQGKGYNEKLFF. CDR3 DNA: TGTGCCAGCCCCGGACCGGGACAGGGTAAAGGCTATAATGAAAAACTGTTTTTT.

The sample holds many counts of this clonotype. CDR3 sequence reads: CASTWAESTDTQYF. The CDR3 DNA reads as TGTGCCAGCACGTGGGCGGAGAGCACAGATACGCAGTATTTT. V usage is TRBV7-8 and J usage is TRBJ2-3, with D unresolved. The CDR3 covers 14 residues. The V gene lost 7 bases and the J gene lost 0 bases, with 11 bases spanning the gap. In germline, CDR1 is SGHVS, CDR2 FQNEAQ.

The chain uses TRBV7-9 and TRBJ2-6, with 7 bases lining up with TRBD2. The CDR3 consists of 18 residues. The V and J ends lost 8 bases and 0 bases, in that order; junction bases with no gene match: 13. In germline, CDR1 is SEHNR, CDR2 FQNEAQ (reference sequence). In DNA, the CDR3 is TGTGCCAGCTCCCCGGGGGGATCCCCCATCTCTGGGGCCAACGTCCTGACTTTC. Translating it yields CASSPGGSPISGANVLTF.

This clonotype was recorded a few times. The chain uses TRBV28 and TRBJ1-5; D is unclear. From germline, CDR1 is MDHEN and CDR2 SYDVKM. Trimming pared 3 bases from V and 0 bases from J, leaving 9 bases between. This CDR3 is built from 15 residues. CDR3 loop: CASSFQSDSNQPQHF. The CDR3 DNA reads as TGTGCCAGCAGTTTCCAGTCGGATAGCAATCAGCCCCAGCATTTT.

This clonotype came up a few times. The DNA of the CDR3 is TGTGCCAGCAGTTTGGACAGGGGGGTCTATGGCTACACCTTC. Translating it yields CASSLDRGVYGYTF. The genes are TRBV12-3 or TRBV12-4 and TRBJ1-2; 10 nucleotides agree with TRBD1. V gave up 3 bases and J gave up 4 bases; unmatched junction bases: 2. The CDR3 runs 14 residues.

The rearrangement links TRBV7-9 to TRBJ2-1; possibly TRBD1 or TRBD2 for D (7 bases each). V gave up 6 bases and J gave up 8 bases, with 20 bases separating them. CDR1 SEHNR and CDR2 FQNEAQ come from the germline V gene (reference sequence). This CDR3 region has 15 residues. CDR3 region: CASRSWEGALDEQFF. As DNA, the CDR3 is TGTGCCAGCAGATCCTGGGAGGGGGCCTTGGATGAGCAGTTCTTC.

This chain uses TRBV27 with TRBJ1-3; 8 nucleotides align to TRBD1. CDR1 and CDR2 (germline): MNHEY, SMNVEV (reference sequence). There are 15 residues in the CDR3. V shed 5 bases, J shed 4 bases, and the junction held 7 bases outside the gene matches. The CDR3 DNA is TGTGCCAGCAGTGAATGGACAGGGCGCGGAAACACCATATATTTT. It encodes CASSEWTGRGNTIYF.